One sample yielded the 8 T cell receptor beta chains listed below, sequenced in a study of blood T cell repertoires in COVID-19. Libraries were prepared by immunoSEQ multiplex PCR; TCRdb keeps only in-frame clonotypes and omits some of them. This sample has about 300,000 clones, with just over 85% found just once. Sequenced input: PBMCs or T cells enriched from blood (not recorded which). Receptors originate from a man younger than 45 who had recovered from COVID-19.

V and J are TRBV2 and TRBJ2-3; 12 nucleotides agree with TRBD2. This CDR3 is built from 16 residues. V shed 6 bases and J 5 bases; nucleotides not matched to a gene: 9. Germline V lookup: CDR1 SNHLY, CDR2 FYNNEI. CDR3 loop: CASRVLAGGLGDTQYF. For the CDR3, the DNA is TGTGCCAGCAGGGTGCTAGCGGGGGGGCTCGGAGATACGCAGTATTTT.

This clone came up a few times. DNA of the CDR3: TGTGCCAGCAGTCGCGGCGGGGGATACGAGCAGTACTTC. Protein: CASSRGGGYEQYF. The chain links TRBV6-5 to TRBJ2-7, with 7 nucleotides matching TRBD2. V lost 5 bases to trimming and J lost 4 bases; unmatched junction nucleotides: 5. The CDR3 covers 13 residues. From germline, CDR1 is MNHEY and CDR2 SVGAGI.

This chain joins TRBV9 and TRBJ2-1; 7 bases align to TRBD2. The CDR3 has 13 amino acids. With V trimmed by 4 bases and J by 9 bases, 7 bases remained unmatched. Germline loops: CDR1 SGDLS, CDR2 YYNGEE. In DNA, the CDR3 is TGTGCCAGCAGCTGGACGGGGGGACCTGAGCAGTTCTTC. It encodes CASSWTGGPEQFF.

The chain links TRBV7-8 to TRBJ1-2, with a weak D call TRBD1 (6 bases). The V and J ends lost 2 bases and 2 bases respectively, with 15 bases between them. The germline CDR1 and CDR2 sequences are SGHVS and FQNEAQ. CDR3 length equals 16 residues. The CDR3 here is CASSLNLPGANYGYTF. Here the CDR3 DNA reads TGTGCCAGCAGCTTAAACTTACCAGGGGCCAACTATGGCTACACCTTC.

The chain has TRBV6-2 or TRBV6-3 and TRBJ2-7; weak D call: TRBD2 (5 bases). Germline V gene lookup returns CDR1 MNHEY and CDR2 SVGEGT. CDR3 length: 15 amino acids. The germline V and J ends were trimmed by 2 bases and 3 bases, with 14 bases remaining between them. The CDR3 DNA sequence: TGTGCCAGCAGTTACCTCCCCGGGGAGAACTACGAGCAGTACTTC. This sequence encodes CASSYLPGENYEQYF.

The genes are TRBV6-1 and TRBJ2-7; 8 bases agree with TRBD1. Germline V gene lookup returns CDR1 MNHNS and CDR2 SASEGT. The CDR3 contains 15 residues. After removal of 2 bases from V and 3 bases from J, the junction contained 6 bases not matched to a gene. The CDR3 region is CASSELRDRIYEQYF. The CDR3, as DNA: TGTGCCAGCAGTGAACTCCGGGACAGGATCTACGAGCAGTACTTC.

The count of this clone is one. The gene calls are TRBV6-2 or TRBV6-3 and TRBJ1-1; D remains unclear. CDR1 and CDR2 from the germline V gene are MNHEY and SVGEGT. Trimming took 2 bases from V and 3 from J, leaving 7 bases between them. This CDR3 spans 13 amino acids. The CDR3 nucleotides read TGTGCCAGCAGTTACCTTGGAGACACTGAAGCTTTCTTT. This sequence encodes CASSYLGDTEAFF.

The chain couples TRBV10-3 to TRBJ1-2; D not resolved. The V and J ends lost 3 bases and 4 bases respectively, with 27 bases between them. This CDR3 is 19 amino acids long. Germline lookup yields CDR1 ENHRY and CDR2 SYGVKD. CDR3 nucleotide sequence: TGTGCCATCAGTGATACGGGGTTTCGCTACTCGCCGTCCACCTATGGCTACACCTTC. Protein product: CAISDTGFRYSPSTYGYTF.